Below are 2 T cell receptor beta chains sequenced from a single sample in a study of T cell repertoires in cytomegalovirus infection. TCRdb fed the reads into MiXCR, producing one record per CDR3 protein. This sample has roughly 230,000 distinct CDR3 sequences, with about 23% found just once. Sequenced material: CD8+ T cells from PBMCs. The source is a human donor in good health (CMV status not recorded). Some clones in this sample may be carry-over from other donors' samples.

Comment on this clonotype: Just one base apart from a much larger clone, this may be a read error. The chain's CDR3 is CAGSPRDRIYEQYF. CDR3 sequence (DNA): TGTGCCGGCAGCCCGCGGGACAGGATCTACGAGCAGTACTTC. V is TRBV7-6 and J is TRBJ2-7; 8 bases map to TRBD1. Germline V lookup: CDR1 SGHVS, CDR2 FNYEAQ. The CDR3 has 14 amino acids. The entire variable domain, with the rest obtained from reference TRBV7-6 and TRBJ2-7, is as follows: GAGVSQSPRYKVTKRGQDVALRCDPISGHVSLYWYRQALGQGPEFLTYFNYEAQQDKSGLPNDRFSAERPEGSISTLTIQRTEQRDSAMYRCAGSPRDRIYEQYFGPGTRLTVT.

At least ten counts were recorded for this clonotype. This chain uses TRBV7-6 with TRBJ1-1; D gene unclear. The CDR3 is 14 amino acids. Germline assignment: CDR1 SGHVS and CDR2 FNYEAQ. The germline V and J ends were trimmed by 4 bases and 0 bases, with 9 bases remaining between them. This CDR3 is CASSSDTVNTEAFF. For the CDR3, the DNA is TGTGCCAGCAGCTCAGACACAGTGAACACTGAAGCTTTCTTT.